This is a list of T cell receptor beta chains from one sample in a study of T cell repertoires in cytomegalovirus infection. No antigen is known for these receptors. MiXCR was run by TCRdb on the reads, yielding one entry per CDR3 protein. The sample lists around 770,000 distinct CDR3 sequences, about 29% occurring once. The sample consisted of cultured CD8+ T cells from PBMCs, taken from culture after CMV antigen stimulation. These receptors were obtained from a human donor in good health (CMV status not recorded). Some clones in this sample may be carry-over from other donors' samples. The CDR3 runs from the conserved cysteine through the conserved F or W. The order of the fields is clone size, D gene, V gene, J gene, CDR3 protein, CDR3 DNA. A D gene is named only where the DNA matches it firmly. Rows give clone size only sometimes, using once, few, many, or a class for an expanded clone.

>NA|TRBD1|TRBV6-5|TRBJ1-5
CASRPDRGVQPQHF
TGTGCCAGCAGACCCGACAGGGGGGTTCAGCCCCAGCATTTT
>NA|NA|TRBV19|TRBJ2-6
CASTGMSLVSGANVLTF
TGTGCCAGCACCGGGATGAGCCTAGTCTCTGGGGCCAACGTCCTGACTTTC
>few|NA|TRBV12-3/TRBV12-4|TRBJ2-7
CASRGRSYEQYF
TGTGCCAGCAGGGGAAGGTCCTACGAGCAGTACTTC
>many|NA|TRBV7-9|TRBJ1-1
CASRNRVGTEAFF
TGTGCCAGCAGAAACAGGGTGGGCACTGAAGCTTTCTTT
>few|NA|TRBV11-2|TRBJ2-1
CASLSPTVGREQFF
TGTGCCAGCTTAAGCCCCACGGTAGGAAGGGAGCAGTTCTTC
>few|TRBD2|TRBV6-6|TRBJ2-1
CASRGGQNEQFF
TGTGCCAGCCGGGGGGGCCAGAATGAGCAGTTCTTC
>NA|TRBD2|TRBV27|TRBJ2-1
CASSLGGGINEQFF
TGTGCCAGCAGTTTAGGCGGGGGGATTAATGAGCAGTTCTTC
>NA|NA|TRBV19|TRBJ1-5
CASSIGVLDLVDQPQHF
TGTGCCAGTAGTATTGGGGTTCTCGATTTGGTCGATCAGCCCCAGCATTTT
>many|NA|TRBV7-2|TRBJ2-4
CASSLERAKNIQYF
TGTGCCAGCAGCTTAGAGCGGGCCAAAAACATTCAGTACTTC
>NA|NA|TRBV19|TRBJ1-5
CASSPGSSLWPQHF
TGTGCCAGTAGTCCAGGGTCATCATTGTGGCCCCAGCATTTT
>NA|NA|TRBV6-6|TRBJ1-1
CASSFSREEAFF
TGTGCCAGCAGTTTCTCGAGGGAGGAAGCTTTCTTT
>NA|NA|TRBV2|TRBJ1-5
CASSEDNYQPQHF
TGTGCCAGCAGTGAGGACAACTATCAGCCCCAGCATTTT
>NA|TRBD2|TRBV14|TRBJ2-1
CASSQGSGAASEQFF
TGTGCCAGCAGCCAAGGGAGCGGGGCGGCTAGTGAGCAGTTCTTC
>NA|NA|TRBV29-1|TRBJ2-1
CSVEDEGRSYNEQFF
TGCAGCGTTGAGGATGAGGGGCGATCCTACAATGAGCAGTTCTTC
>NA|NA|TRBV27|TRBJ1-2
CASSLSAYTAPNYGYTF
TGTGCCAGCAGTTTATCGGCGTACACGGCCCCTAACTATGGCTACACCTTC
>few|NA|TRBV12-3/TRBV12-4|TRBJ1-2
CASSPRTTENYGYTF
TGTGCCAGCAGTCCCCGAACGACAGAGAACTATGGCTACACCTTC
>few|TRBD2|TRBV2|TRBJ2-1
CASSTGTAGGNEQFF
TGTGCCAGCAGTACCGGGACAGCGGGGGGAAATGAGCAGTTCTTC
>once|NA|TRBV19|TRBJ2-1
CASSIGNRGEQFF
TGTGCCAGTAGTATAGGAAACCGGGGTGAGCAGTTCTTC
>NA|NA|TRBV6-5|TRBJ1-2
CATQFYGYTF
TGTGCCACCCAATTCTATGGCTACACCTTC
>few|NA|TRBV6-6|TRBJ2-3
CASSYSRGGVTDTQYF
TGTGCCAGCAGTTACTCGAGGGGGGGGGTCACAGATACGCAGTATTTT
>few|TRBD2|TRBV5-5|TRBJ2-3
CASSLKLAGRAGDTQYF
TGTGCCAGCAGCTTGAAACTAGCGGGCCGGGCTGGAGATACGCAGTATTTT
>many|NA|TRBV7-2|TRBJ1-3
CASSLDLGGGNTIYF
TGTGCCAGCAGCTTAGATCTGGGGGGCGGAAACACCATATATTTT
>few|TRBD2|TRBV7-4|TRBJ2-5
CASSWPGLAGVRETQYF
TGTGCCAGCAGCTGGCCGGGACTAGCGGGGGTTAGAGAGACCCAGTACTTC
>few|NA|TRBV7-6|TRBJ1-4
CASSVDGANEKLFF
TGTGCCAGCAGTGTCGACGGGGCGAATGAAAAACTGTTTTTT
>many|TRBD1|TRBV7-8|TRBJ2-7
CASSLPTGGLSSYEQYF
TGTGCCAGCAGCTTACCTACAGGGGGCCTTAGCTCCTACGAGCAGTACTTC
>NA|TRBD2|TRBV7-3|TRBJ2-3
CASSLISSGVTDTQYF
TGTGCCAGCAGCTTAATATCTAGCGGGGTGACAGATACGCAGTATTTT
>NA|NA|TRBV27|TRBJ2-1
CASSLFPGNEQFF
TGTGCCAGCAGTTTATTTCCCGGTAATGAGCAGTTCTTC
>NA|TRBD2|TRBV2|TRBJ2-3
CASSVSSGEGTDTQYF
TGTGCCAGCAGTGTATCTAGCGGGGAGGGCACAGATACGCAGTATTTT
>NA|NA|TRBV28|TRBJ2-5
CASRPREGARETQYF
TGTGCCAGCAGACCTAGGGAGGGGGCCCGCGAGACCCAGTACTTC
>NA|NA|TRBV27|TRBJ2-2
CASSLGHANTGELFF
TGTGCCAGCAGTTTGGGACACGCGAACACCGGGGAGCTGTTTTTT
>few|NA|TRBV4-3|TRBJ1-1
CASSQDNAGAYTEAFF
TGCGCCAGCAGCCAAGATAACGCAGGGGCGTACACTGAAGCTTTCTTT
>few|TRBD2|TRBV6-5|TRBJ2-3
CASQLTAGAMPSTDTQYF
TGTGCCAGCCAACTCACAGCGGGGGCTATGCCTAGCACAGATACGCAGTATTTT
>few|TRBD1|TRBV7-3|TRBJ1-1
CASSFTPRGPVNTEAFF
TGTGCCAGCAGCTTCACCCCCAGGGGGCCGGTGAACACTGAAGCTTTCTTT
>NA|TRBD1|TRBV7-3|TRBJ2-3
CASSSSGQSLDTQYF
TGTGCCAGCAGCTCATCGGGACAGTCCTTGGATACGCAGTATTTT
>NA|NA|TRBV27|TRBJ2-3
CASSLGSRGSDTQYF
TGTGCCAGCAGTTTAGGGTCGAGGGGGTCAGATACGCAGTATTTT
>few|TRBD1|TRBV5-4|TRBJ1-1
CASSLRDLPGTGNNRAEAFF
TGTGCCAGCAGCTTACGAGACTTACCCGGGACAGGGAATAATCGCGCTGAAGCTTTCTTT
>few|TRBD1|TRBV9|TRBJ1-4
CASSVFPAQGEGGKLFF
TGTGCCAGCAGCGTATTCCCCGCTCAGGGGGAAGGAGGAAAACTGTTTTTT
>few|TRBD2|TRBV20-1|TRBJ2-1
CSARDGTGTRGFEQFF
TGCAGTGCTAGAGACGGGACCGGGACTAGGGGATTCGAGCAGTTCTTC
>few|TRBD2|TRBV12-3/TRBV12-4|TRBJ2-1
CASTTGGLADNEQFF
TGTGCCAGTACAACAGGTGGGCTAGCGGACAATGAGCAGTTCTTC
>NA|TRBD2|TRBV12-3/TRBV12-4|TRBJ2-1
CASSSGGGDNEQFF
TGTGCCAGCAGTAGCGGGGGAGGGGACAATGAGCAGTTCTTC
>few|TRBD1|TRBV7-6|TRBJ1-1
CASSLRDRGGDTEAFF
TGTGCCAGCAGCTTAAGGGACAGGGGTGGGGACACTGAAGCTTTCTTT
>NA|NA|TRBV5-5|TRBJ2-1
CASSQRAVQDHEQFF
TGTGCCAGCAGCCAAAGGGCCGTACAGGACCATGAGCAGTTCTTC
>NA|TRBD2|TRBV7-9|TRBJ2-5
CASSVGGALETQYF
TGTGCCAGCAGTGTCGGGGGGGCCCTAGAGACCCAGTACTTC
>NA|NA|TRBV11-2|TRBJ1-1
CASSLDALARAENTEAFF
TGTGCCAGCAGCTTAGACGCTTTGGCACGGGCCGAAAACACTGAAGCTTTCTTT
>NA|NA|TRBV11-2|TRBJ2-7
CASSSAGAFSYEQYF
TGTGCCAGCAGCTCCGCGGGGGCCTTCTCCTACGAGCAGTACTTC
>NA|NA|TRBV7-2|TRBJ1-1
CASTINSGPYRTTEAFF
TGTGCCAGCACCATCAATAGTGGACCTTATCGCACTACTGAAGCTTTCTTT
>NA|NA|TRBV19|TRBJ1-1
CASSIGRYQNTEAFF
TGTGCCAGTAGTATCGGGCGGTACCAGAACACTGAAGCTTTCTTT
>NA|TRBD1|TRBV20-1|TRBJ1-5
CSAQTTGDLFNQPQHF
TGCAGTGCACAAACTACAGGGGATCTCTTCAATCAGCCCCAGCATTTT
>NA|TRBD1|TRBV9|TRBJ2-3
CASIEGADTQYF
TGTGCCAGCATAGAGGGGGCGGATACGCAGTATTTT
>NA|TRBD2|TRBV19|TRBJ2-4
CASRTSGGAGYLKNIQYF
TGTGCCAGTAGGACTTCGGGGGGGGCGGGGTATCTCAAAAACATTCAGTACTTC
>few|NA|TRBV6-1|TRBJ1-1
CASSEARVRRGTEAFF
TGTGCCAGCAGTGAAGCGCGTGTCAGGAGGGGGACTGAAGCTTTCTTT
>many|NA|TRBV11-3|TRBJ2-5
CASSLFAQETQYF
TGTGCCAGCAGCCTCTTCGCGCAAGAGACCCAGTACTTC
>few|TRBD1|TRBV6-5|TRBJ2-3
CASKQGVTDTQYF
TGTGCCAGCAAACAGGGGGTTACAGATACGCAGTATTTT
>NA|NA|TRBV5-1|TRBJ2-7
CASSLEGGEVYEQYF
TGCGCCAGCAGCTTGGAAGGCGGTGAGGTCTACGAGCAGTACTTC
>NA|NA|TRBV5-1|TRBJ2-5
CASSLSRMETQYF
TGCGCCAGCAGCTTGTCGAGGATGGAGACCCAGTACTTC
>NA|TRBD1|TRBV6-5|TRBJ2-1
CASSHSTGTNEQFF
TGTGCCAGCAGCCATTCGACAGGGACCAATGAGCAGTTCTTC
>once|TRBD1|TRBV4-1|TRBJ2-1
CASSQVGQANEQFF
TGCGCCAGCAGCCAAGTAGGACAGGCTAATGAGCAGTTCTTC
>NA|TRBD1|TRBV13|TRBJ2-3
CASSVDPGQGTDTQYF
TGTGCCAGCAGCGTAGACCCGGGACAGGGCACAGATACGCAGTATTTT
>NA|NA|TRBV18|TRBJ2-1
CASSPPGWGHNEQFF
TGTGCCAGCTCACCACCCGGGTGGGGCCACAATGAGCAGTTCTTC
>NA|TRBD2|TRBV7-9|TRBJ2-3
CASSLFASGTSTDTQYF
TGTGCCAGCAGCTTATTTGCTAGCGGGACTAGCACAGATACGCAGTATTTT